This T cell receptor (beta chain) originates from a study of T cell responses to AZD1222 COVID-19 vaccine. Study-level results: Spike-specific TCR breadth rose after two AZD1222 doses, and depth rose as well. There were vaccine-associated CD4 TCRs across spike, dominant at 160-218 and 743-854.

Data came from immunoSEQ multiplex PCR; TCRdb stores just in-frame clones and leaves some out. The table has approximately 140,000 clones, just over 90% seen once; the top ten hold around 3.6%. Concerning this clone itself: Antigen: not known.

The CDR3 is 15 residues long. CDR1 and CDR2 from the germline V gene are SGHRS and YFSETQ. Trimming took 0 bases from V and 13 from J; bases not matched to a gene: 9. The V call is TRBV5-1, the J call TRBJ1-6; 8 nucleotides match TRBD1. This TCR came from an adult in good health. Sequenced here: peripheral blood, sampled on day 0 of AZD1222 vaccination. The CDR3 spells CASSLEETGVRPLHF. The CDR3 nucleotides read TGCGCCAGCAGCTTGGAAGAGACAGGGGTTCGGCCCCTCCACTTT.